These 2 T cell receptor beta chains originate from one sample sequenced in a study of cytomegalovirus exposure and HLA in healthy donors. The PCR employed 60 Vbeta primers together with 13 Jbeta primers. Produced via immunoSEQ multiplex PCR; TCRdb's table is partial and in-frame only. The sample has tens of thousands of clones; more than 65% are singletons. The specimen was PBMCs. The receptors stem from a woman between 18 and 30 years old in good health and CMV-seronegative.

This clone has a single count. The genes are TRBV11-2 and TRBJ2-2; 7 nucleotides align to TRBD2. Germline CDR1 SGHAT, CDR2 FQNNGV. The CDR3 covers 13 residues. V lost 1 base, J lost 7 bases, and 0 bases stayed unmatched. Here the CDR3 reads CASSLGGGGELFF. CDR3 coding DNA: TGTGCCAGCAGCTTAGGGGGGGGCGGGGAGCTGTTTTTT.

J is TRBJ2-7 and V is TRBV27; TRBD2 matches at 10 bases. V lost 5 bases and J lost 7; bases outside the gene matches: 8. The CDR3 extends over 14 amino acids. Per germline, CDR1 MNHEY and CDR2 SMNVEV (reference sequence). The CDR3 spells CASSPEREGREQYF. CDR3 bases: TGTGCCAGCAGTCCAGAGCGGGAGGGCCGGGAGCAGTACTTC.